A single sample gave rise to the 26 T cell receptor beta chains below, sequenced in a study of blood T cell repertoires in COVID-19. Method: immunoSEQ multiplex PCR; TCRdb's copy keeps in-frame clones and lacks some. The sample has about 75,000 clones, more than 70% seen once. Sequences were obtained from peripheral blood. These receptors came from a human donor in a cohort sampled during active COVID-19.

This chain joins TRBV5-5 and TRBJ2-7, with a tentative D call TRBD2 (7 bases). CDR3 size: 17 residues. Trimming took off 3 bases at V and 4 bases at J, with 23 bases between the two ends. The germline V gene encodes CDR1 SGHKS and CDR2 YYEKEE (reference sequence). For the CDR3, the DNA is TGTGCCAGCAGCTCCTCTCCGCGCGGGGGCACAGGATACGAGCAGTACTTC. Protein: CASSSSPRGGTGYEQYF.

The chain recombines TRBV3-1 (or the pseudogene TRBV3-2) with TRBJ2-2; 7 bases agree with TRBD2. Germline loops: CDR1 LGHDT, CDR2 YNNKEL (reference sequence). The CDR3 spans 16 residues. The V and J ends lost 4 bases and 3 bases, in that order; junction bases with no gene match: 8. CDR3 sequence (DNA): TGTGCCAGCAGCCCCTGGACTAGACTGGACACCGGGGAGCTGTTTTTT. It codes for CASSPWTRLDTGELFF.

CDR3 nucleotide sequence: TGTGCCAGCCACCGGGACAAGTACTCTAACTATGGCTACACCTTC. It translates to CASHRDKYSNYGYTF. The J gene is TRBJ1-2, the V gene TRBV6-5, with a possible D match to TRBD1 (6 bases). The germline V and J ends were trimmed by 8 bases and 0 bases, with 16 bases remaining between them. Germline V gene data show CDR1 as MNHEY and CDR2 as SVGAGI. The CDR3 is 15 residues long.

The genes are TRBV7-8 and TRBJ2-7; 8 positions agree with TRBD2. V shed 1 base, J shed 0 bases, and the junction held 8 bases outside the gene matches. This CDR3 has 17 residues. Germline values: CDR1 SGHVS, CDR2 FQNEAQ. In DNA, the CDR3 is TGTGCCAGCAGCTTAGTGGCTAGCGGGCCGTTCTCCTACGAGCAGTACTTC. This encodes CASSLVASGPFSYEQYF.

V gene TRBV6-5 combines with J gene TRBJ2-7, with TRBD2 matching over 7 bases. Trimming cost V 6 bases and J 5 bases; bases outside gene matches: 7. The CDR3 is made up of 13 amino acids. The germline gives CDR1 MNHEY, CDR2 SVGAGI. The CDR3 DNA reads TGTGCCAGCAGCCTGACTAGCTTTAACGAGCAGTACTTC. It is translated as CASSLTSFNEQYF.

This chain uses TRBV6-5 with TRBJ1-1; D possibly corresponds to TRBD1 (5 bases). V was pared by 0 bases and J by 1 base, with 9 bases between. Germline V lookup: CDR1 MNHEY, CDR2 SVGAGI. There are 15 residues in the CDR3. The chain's CDR3 is CASSYSRTSNTEAFF. DNA of the CDR3: TGTGCCAGCAGTTACTCCAGGACATCGAACACTGAAGCTTTCTTT.

The chain recombines TRBV29-1 with TRBJ2-1, with unresolved D. From germline, CDR1 is SQVTM and CDR2 ANQGSEA. Trimming left V 1 base short and J 14 bases short, with 9 bases between. The CDR3 length is 10 residues. CDR3 bases: TGCAGCGTTGAAGCCCTAGGCAAGTTCTTC. Translation gives CSVEALGKFF.

V and J are TRBV10-3 and TRBJ1-2; no firm D call. Germline CDR1 and CDR2: ENHRY and SYGVKD. Between the trimmed V and J ends, which lost 2 bases and 2 bases, there was a span of 9 bases. The CDR3 is made up of 14 amino acids. This CDR3 is CAISEGITNYGYTF. The CDR3, as DNA: TGTGCCATCAGTGAGGGCATAACCAACTATGGCTACACCTTC.

In nucleotides, the CDR3 is TGCGCCAGCAGTAAGGCAGGGAACCAGCCCCAGCATTTT. This gives the protein CASSKAGNQPQHF. This chain uses TRBV10-2 with TRBJ1-5, with D perhaps matching TRBD1 (5 bases). Trimming took off 5 bases at V and 7 bases at J, with 12 bases between the two ends. CDR1 WSHSY and CDR2 SAAADI come from the germline V gene. CDR3 length equals 13 residues.

This chain uses TRBV2 with TRBJ2-5, with D maybe TRBD1 (6 bases). The V gene lost 5 bases and the J gene lost 4 bases, with 14 bases spanning the gap. The CDR3 length is 14 residues. Looked up from germline, CDR1 is SNHLY and CDR2 is FYNNEI. The CDR3 DNA follows: TGTGCCAGCAGTACCGGGACAAGAGGAGAGACCCAGTACTTC. Its translation: CASSTGTRGETQYF.

The chain is built from TRBV5-1 and TRBJ2-1, with a weak D call TRBD1 (5 bases). This CDR3 contains 15 residues. Trimming cost V 0 bases and J 4 bases, with 11 bases left between them. The V gene's germline CDR1 is SGHRS and CDR2 YFSETQ. The CDR3 DNA reads TGCGCCAGCAGCTTGGAGGCGGACACTTACAATGAGCAGTTCTTC. Translation gives CASSLEADTYNEQFF.

The chain combines TRBV6-6 with TRBJ2-7; perhaps TRBD1 as D (6 bases). The germline gives CDR1 MNHNY, CDR2 SVGAGI (reference sequence). Between the trimmed V and J ends, which lost 2 bases and 3 bases, there was a span of 11 bases. This CDR3 contains 14 residues. The CDR3 region has the DNA TGTGCCAGCAGTTACCTTCTGGACAGCTACGAGCAGTACTTC. Translated: CASSYLLDSYEQYF.

In its sample, this clone was seen once. The chain joins TRBV19 to TRBJ2-2; 8 bases fit TRBD1. CDR1 is LNHDA and CDR2 is SQIVND in the germline V gene (reference sequence). CDR3 size: 17 residues. V lost 6 bases, J lost 0 bases, and 9 bases stayed unmatched. As DNA, the CDR3 is TGTGCCAGTAGATCCCTACAGGGGGTCGCGAACACCGGGGAGCTGTTTTTT. Translating it yields CASRSLQGVANTGELFF.

The chain links TRBV29-1 to TRBJ1-2; 9 nucleotides align to TRBD1. Trimming cost V 0 bases and J 3 bases; bases outside gene matches: 8. This CDR3 has 16 amino acids. The germline V gene has CDR1 SQVTM and CDR2 ANQGSEA. CDR3 coding DNA: TGCAGCGTTGAAGACCGACAGACAGGGGGTTACTATGGCTACACCTTC. Amino acids: CSVEDRQTGGYYGYTF.

The sample holds one count of this clone. The V gene is TRBV4-1, the J gene TRBJ2-1; 9 bases agree with TRBD2. The CDR3 sequence is 16 residues long. Germline V CDR1 and CDR2: MGHRA, YSYEKL. Germline trimming cut 2 bases from V and 7 bases from J; bases unmatched to any gene: 9. CDR3 in amino acids: CASSQTLAGGGNEQFF. In DNA form, the CDR3 reads TGCGCCAGCAGCCAAACACTGGCGGGAGGGGGGAATGAGCAGTTCTTC.

The V gene is TRBV2, the J gene TRBJ2-5; D remains ambiguous. The J call may be faulty, since TRBJ2-7 better matches the DNA end. CDR1 is SNHLY and CDR2 is FYNNEI in the germline V gene. The CDR3 covers 12 residues. The CDR3 here is CAGSEFGYEQYF. The CDR3, as DNA: TGTGCCGGCTCGGAGTTTGGCTACGAGCAGTACTTC.

The rearrangement links TRBV5-1 to TRBJ2-3; D is undetermined. Trimming pared 0 bases from V and 2 bases from J, leaving 13 bases between. Germline V CDR1 and CDR2: SGHRS, YFSETQ. The CDR3 has 16 amino acids. The CDR3, as DNA: TGCGCCAGCAGCTTGGGCCAGGTGGGCTACACAGATACGCAGTATTTT. This translates into CASSLGQVGYTDTQYF.

V usage is TRBV19 and J usage is TRBJ2-6; 8 nucleotides align to TRBD1. The CDR3 has 18 amino acids. From germline, CDR1 is LNHDA and CDR2 SQIVND (reference sequence). J lost 0 bases, V lost 5 bases, and 9 bases had no gene match. The CDR3 region is CASSHRTGPYSGANVLTF. CDR3 DNA: TGTGCCAGTAGTCACCGGACAGGGCCCTACTCTGGGGCCAACGTCCTGACTTTC.

This clone was detected once. V and J are TRBV5-4 and TRBJ2-7; TRBD2 agrees at 8 bases. The CDR3 is made up of 15 amino acids. From germline, CDR1 is SGHNT and CDR2 YYREEE (reference sequence). J was trimmed by 1 base and V by 2 bases; bases with no gene match: 5. In DNA form, the CDR3 reads TGTGCCAGCAGCTTTTTCGGCGGGAGGTCCTACGAGCAGTACTTC. Its protein is CASSFFGGRSYEQYF.

In its sample, this clone was seen once. The V call is TRBV28, the J call TRBJ2-3; the match to TRBD1 covers 8 bases. Germline loops: CDR1 MDHEN, CDR2 SYDVKM. CDR3 length: 14 residues. Losses at the gene ends were 7 bases for V and 1 base for J; bases not matched to a gene: 4. The CDR3 DNA sequence: TGTGCCAGCACGGAGACAGGGGGCACAGATACGCAGTATTTT. This encodes CASTETGGTDTQYF. The whole variable domain, remainder taken from reference TRBV28 and TRBJ2-3, is DVKVTQSSRYLVKRTGEKVFLECVQDMDHENMFWYRQDPGLGLRLIYFSYDVKMKEKGDIPEGYSVSREKKERFSLILESASTNQTSMYLCASTETGGTDTQYFGPGTRLTVL.

This rearrangement joins TRBV5-1 to TRBJ1-6; TRBD1 matches 9 bases. The junction had 6 bases not matched to a gene; V was cut back by 4 bases and J by 7 bases. This CDR3 has 15 amino acids. Germline V gives CDR1 SGHRS, CDR2 YFSETQ. The CDR3 protein is CASSIGQGTNSPLHF. For the CDR3, the DNA is TGCGCCAGCAGCATCGGACAGGGGACCAATTCACCCCTCCACTTT.

The chain has TRBV11-2 and TRBJ1-5; 8 bases are a match to TRBD1. In germline, CDR1 is SGHAT, CDR2 FQNNGV. After removal of 4 bases from V and 3 bases from J, the junction contained 2 bases not matched to a gene. The CDR3 runs 14 residues. Here the CDR3 DNA reads TGTGCCAGCAGCTCACAGGGGGACAATCAGCCCCAGCATTTT. As protein: CASSSQGDNQPQHF.

The chain links TRBV7-2 to TRBJ1-2, with 9 nucleotides matching TRBD1. The CDR3 consists of 15 residues. The germline V gene encodes CDR1 SGHTA and CDR2 FQGNSA. The V segment lost 4 bases and the J segment 4 bases; nucleotides outside the gene matches: 7. Here the CDR3 DNA reads TGTGCCAGCAGCTCAGGACAGGGGCTCCTCTATGGCTACACCTTC. The encoded protein is CASSSGQGLLYGYTF.

This clone showed up just a few times. This sequence joins TRBV9 and TRBJ2-3; TRBD2 agrees at 14 bases. Germline trimming cut 0 bases from V and 2 bases from J; bases unmatched to any gene: 5. The CDR3 length is 18 residues. The germline V gene encodes CDR1 SGDLS and CDR2 YYNGEE. CDR3 region: CASSVATSGGVFTDTQYF. CDR3 DNA: TGTGCCAGCAGCGTAGCGACTAGCGGGGGGGTTTTCACAGATACGCAGTATTTT. Full variable domain (missing parts from reference TRBV9 and TRBJ2-3): DSGVTQTPKHLITATGQRVTLRCSPRSGDLSVYWYQQSLDQGLQFLIQYYNGEERAKGNILERFSAQQFPDLHSELNLSSLELGDSALYFCASSVATSGGVFTDTQYFGPGTRLTVL.

This CDR3 reads CASSLVGGSQETQYF. The CDR3 DNA reads TGTGCCAGCAGCTTAGTGGGCGGGTCACAAGAGACCCAGTACTTC. The chain employs TRBV13 and TRBJ2-5; D perhaps matches TRBD2 (5 bases). The CDR3 totals 15 residues. Per the germline V gene, CDR1 is PRHDT and CDR2 is FYEKMQ (reference sequence). V was trimmed by 1 base and J by 2 bases, leaving 11 bases between them.

A note on this clone: This sample also contains other DNA sequences that code for the same CDR3. The rearrangement joins TRBV11-3 to TRBJ2-5; 9 bases match TRBD2. CDR1 is SGHNT and CDR2 is YENEEA in the germline V gene. V shed 0 bases and J 3 bases; nucleotides not matched to a gene: 5. The CDR3 covers 16 residues. The chain's CDR3 is CASSLEGAGGEETQYF. The CDR3 coding sequence is TGTGCCAGCAGCTTAGAGGGGGCGGGGGGGGAAGAGACCCAGTACTTC.